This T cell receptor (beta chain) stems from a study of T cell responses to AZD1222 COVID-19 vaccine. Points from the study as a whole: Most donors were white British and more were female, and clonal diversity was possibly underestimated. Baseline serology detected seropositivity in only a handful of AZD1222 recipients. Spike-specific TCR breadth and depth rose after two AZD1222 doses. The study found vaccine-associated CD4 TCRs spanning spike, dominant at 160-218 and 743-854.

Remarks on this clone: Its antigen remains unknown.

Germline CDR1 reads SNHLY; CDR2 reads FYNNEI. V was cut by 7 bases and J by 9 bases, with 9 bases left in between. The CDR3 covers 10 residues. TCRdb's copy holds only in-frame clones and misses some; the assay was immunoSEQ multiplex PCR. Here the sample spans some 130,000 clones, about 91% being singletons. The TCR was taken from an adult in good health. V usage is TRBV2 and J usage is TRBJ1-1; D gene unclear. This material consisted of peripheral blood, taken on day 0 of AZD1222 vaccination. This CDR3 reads CASITEKAFF. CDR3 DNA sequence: TGTGCCAGCATAACCGAGAAAGCTTTCTTT.